Listed below are T cell receptor beta chains from one sample, sequenced in a study of Ad26.COV2.S vaccination and SARS-CoV-2 variants. Assay used: immunoSEQ multiplex PCR; TCRdb lists only in-frame clones, some missing. The sample shows roughly 700,000 clones, approximately 88% of them seen only once. The input for sequencing was peripheral blood, taken in a trial of Ad26.COV2.S vaccine versus placebo. Source of these receptors: a person between 18 and 59 years old who received the Ad26.COV2.S COVID-19 vaccine or a placebo. Each CDR3 is given with its conserved first and last residue. The order of the fields is clone size, J gene, V gene, D gene, CDR3 DNA, CDR3 protein. A D gene is named only where the DNA matches it firmly. The size entry is marked missing in some rows and otherwise reads once, few, many or a size class.

once | TRBJ2-1 | TRBV30 | . | TGTGCCTGGGCTGAAGTTCCAGTATCCTACAATGAGCAGTTCTTC | CAWAEVPVSYNEQFF
. | TRBJ1-1 | TRBV7-8 | . | TGTGCCAGCAGCTTAGAGGTTATGAACACTGAAGCTTTCTTT | CASSLEVMNTEAFF
few | TRBJ2-7 | TRBV7-9 | . | TGTGCCAGCAGCGAAGGACAGACCTACGAGCAGTACTTC | CASSEGQTYEQYF
. | TRBJ1-1 | TRBV27 | TRBD1 | TGTGCCAGCAGTTTTACGGGGACAGGGAGGGGGTCGAACACTGAAGCTTTCTTT | CASSFTGTGRGSNTEAFF
. | TRBJ2-1 | TRBV19 | . | TGTGCCAGTAGTATCCCCGGGGCAGGTAATGAGCAGTTCTTC | CASSIPGAGNEQFF
. | TRBJ1-2 | TRBV3-1/TRBV3-2 | . | TGTGCCAGCAGCCCCGGACAGTATGGCTACACCTTC | CASSPGQYGYTF
once | TRBJ1-2 | TRBV29-1 | . | TGCAGCGTTGTGACAGCTAACTATGGCTACACCTTC | CSVVTANYGYTF
. | TRBJ2-3 | TRBV6-1 | . | TGTGCCAGCAGTGAAGTAGCACAGGCATGGACAGATACGCAGTATTTT | CASSEVAQAWTDTQYF
many | TRBJ2-2 | TRBV11-3 | . | TGTGCCAGCAGCTTAGACAGGGGTCCCCAAGGAGGCGGGGAGCTGTTTTTT | CASSLDRGPQGGGELFF
. | TRBJ1-1 | TRBV10-1 | . | TGCGCCCTAGGGGGTGTAGGGGGGACTGAAGCTTTCTTT | CALGGVGGTEAFF
. | TRBJ2-7 | TRBV11-2 | . | TGTGCCAGCAGCTCGTACAGGGAAACCTACGAGCAGTACTTC | CASSSYRETYEQYF
. | TRBJ1-5 | TRBV19 | . | TGTGCCAGTAGTATGAACATCGATGGGCAGCCCCAGCATTTT | CASSMNIDGQPQHF
. | TRBJ2-7 | TRBV7-2 | . | TGTGCCAGCAGCTTGGGGGAGCGGGCCTACGAGCAGTACTTC | CASSLGERAYEQYF
. | TRBJ1-5 | TRBV27 | . | TGTGCCAGCAGTTTCTCCGTGGGGGATCAGCCCCAGCATTTT | CASSFSVGDQPQHF
. | TRBJ2-2 | TRBV9 | . | TGTGCCAGCAGCGCTTCAACGAACACCGGGGAGCTGTTTTTT | CASSASTNTGELFF
once | TRBJ2-3 | TRBV4-2 | . | TGTGCCAGCAGCCAAGGGGGCCCGTTAGATACGCAGTATTTT | CASSQGGPLDTQYF
. | TRBJ2-1 | TRBV7-2 | TRBD1 | TGTGCCAGCACCTTAGCTCGTCCGGGACAGGGGACCTATGAGCAGTTCTTC | CASTLARPGQGTYEQFF
. | TRBJ2-2 | TRBV7-9 | TRBD2 | TGTGCCAGCAGCTTCTCGCTAGCGGAGAACACCGGGGAGCTGTTTTTT | CASSFSLAENTGELFF
. | TRBJ2-1 | TRBV24-1 | TRBD2 | TGTGCCACCAGTGATAACAGCGGGAGCAACAATGAGCAGTTCTTC | CATSDNSGSNNEQFF
. | TRBJ1-3 | TRBV19 | . | TGTGCCAGTAGTACCGACAGGCGAAGCTCTGGAAACACCATATATTTT | CASSTDRRSSGNTIYF
. | TRBJ2-7 | TRBV5-4 | . | TGTGCCAGCAGCTTGAACTACGAGCAGTACTTC | CASSLNYEQYF
. | TRBJ2-7 | TRBV18 | . | TGTGCCAGCTCCCCTTCGGGAGCTAGCTCCTACGAGCAGTACTTC | CASSPSGASSYEQYF
. | TRBJ1-1 | TRBV24-1 | TRBD1 | TGTGCCACTCGGGGACAGGTTGGTGAAGCTTTCTTT | CATRGQVGEAFF
once | TRBJ2-5 | TRBV6-6 | TRBD1 | TGTGCCAGCAGTGACCGGGACAGGGGATTAGAGACCCAGTACTTC | CASSDRDRGLETQYF
. | TRBJ2-7 | TRBV5-1 | TRBD1 | TGCGCCAGCAGCCTCGGACAGGGGTCCTACGAGCAGTACTTC | CASSLGQGSYEQYF
. | TRBJ2-2 | TRBV29-1 | TRBD1 | TGCAGCGTACGGACAGGGGGCACCGGGGAGCTGTTTTTT | CSVRTGGTGELFF
. | TRBJ1-3 | TRBV18 | . | TGTGCCAGCTCACCCTTAATTGCAGTCGCGGGCTCTGGAAACACCATATATTTT | CASSPLIAVAGSGNTIYF
once | TRBJ1-1 | TRBV5-1 | . | TGCGCCAGCAGCCCGAAGGTTCTCCCCACTGAAGCTTTCTTT | CASSPKVLPTEAFF
. | TRBJ1-2 | TRBV3-1/TRBV3-2 | TRBD1 | TGTGCCAGCAGCCTAACAGGGGGCTATGGCTACACCTTC | CASSLTGGYGYTF
. | TRBJ1-5 | TRBV21-1 | . | TGTGCCAGCAGCAAAGGTAAAAGGGGATATCAGCCCCAGCATTTT | CASSKGKRGYQPQHF
. | TRBJ2-5 | TRBV4-3 | . | TGCGCCAGCAGCCTGACGCCAGGGCCTCCCTCAGAGACCCAGTACTTC | CASSLTPGPPSETQYF
. | TRBJ1-4 | TRBV20-1 | . | TGCAGTGCTAGTAAAAGGGGTGGAACTAATGAAAAACTGTTTTTT | CSASKRGGTNEKLFF
. | TRBJ1-2 | TRBV10-3 | . | TGTGCCATCAGTGACCCGGCAAAGACAGTAACCCCCTCTAACTATGGCTACACCTTC | CAISDPAKTVTPSNYGYTF
once | TRBJ2-5 | TRBV7-2 | . | TGTGCCAGCAGCTTAGGGACCCTTAGGGGAGAGACCCAGTACTTC | CASSLGTLRGETQYF
. | TRBJ2-1 | TRBV11-3 | TRBD2 | TGTGCCAGCAGCCCCAGACTAGCGCCCAACAATGAGCAGTTCTTC | CASSPRLAPNNEQFF
once | TRBJ2-3 | TRBV4-3 | . | TGCGCCAGCAGCCAATTATCCGGGACGCGGTGGGATACGCAGTATTTT | CASSQLSGTRWDTQYF
once | TRBJ1-2 | TRBV18 | TRBD1 | TGTGCCAGCTCACCGGGGACAGGGGCTAACTATGGCTACACCTTC | CASSPGTGANYGYTF